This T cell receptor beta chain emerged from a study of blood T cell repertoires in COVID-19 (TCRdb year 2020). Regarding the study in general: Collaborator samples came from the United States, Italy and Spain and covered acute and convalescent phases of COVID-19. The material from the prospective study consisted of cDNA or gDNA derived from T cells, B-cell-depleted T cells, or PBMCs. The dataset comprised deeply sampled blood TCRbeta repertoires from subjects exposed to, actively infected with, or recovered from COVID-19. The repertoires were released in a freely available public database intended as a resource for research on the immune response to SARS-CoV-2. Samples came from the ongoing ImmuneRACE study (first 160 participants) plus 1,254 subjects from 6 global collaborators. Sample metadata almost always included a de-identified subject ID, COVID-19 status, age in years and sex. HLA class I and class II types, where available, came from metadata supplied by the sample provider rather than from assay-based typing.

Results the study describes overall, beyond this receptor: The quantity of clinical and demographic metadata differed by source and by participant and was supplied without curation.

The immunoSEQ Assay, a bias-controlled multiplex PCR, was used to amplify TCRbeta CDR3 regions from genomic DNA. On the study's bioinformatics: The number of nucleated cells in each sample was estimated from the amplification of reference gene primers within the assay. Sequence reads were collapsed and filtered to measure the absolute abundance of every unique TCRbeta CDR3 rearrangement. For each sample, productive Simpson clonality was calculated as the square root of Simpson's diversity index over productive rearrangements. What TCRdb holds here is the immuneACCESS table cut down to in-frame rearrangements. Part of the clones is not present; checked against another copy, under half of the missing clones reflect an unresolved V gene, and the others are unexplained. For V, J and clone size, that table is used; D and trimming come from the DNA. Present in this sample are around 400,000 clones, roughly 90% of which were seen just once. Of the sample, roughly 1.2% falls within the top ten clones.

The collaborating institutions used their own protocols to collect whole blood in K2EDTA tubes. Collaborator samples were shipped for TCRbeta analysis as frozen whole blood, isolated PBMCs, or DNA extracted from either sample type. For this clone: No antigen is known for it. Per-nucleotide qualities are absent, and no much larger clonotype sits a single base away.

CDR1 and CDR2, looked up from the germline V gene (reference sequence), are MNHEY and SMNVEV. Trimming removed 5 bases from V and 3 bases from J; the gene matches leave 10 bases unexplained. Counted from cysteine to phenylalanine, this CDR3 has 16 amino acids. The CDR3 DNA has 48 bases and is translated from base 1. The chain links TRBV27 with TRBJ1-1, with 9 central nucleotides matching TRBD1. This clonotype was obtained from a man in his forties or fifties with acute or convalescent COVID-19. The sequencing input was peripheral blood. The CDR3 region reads CASSAQGATGYTEAFF. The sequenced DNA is TGTGCCAGCAGTGCACAGGGGGCAACCGGTTACACTGAAGCTTTCTTT.